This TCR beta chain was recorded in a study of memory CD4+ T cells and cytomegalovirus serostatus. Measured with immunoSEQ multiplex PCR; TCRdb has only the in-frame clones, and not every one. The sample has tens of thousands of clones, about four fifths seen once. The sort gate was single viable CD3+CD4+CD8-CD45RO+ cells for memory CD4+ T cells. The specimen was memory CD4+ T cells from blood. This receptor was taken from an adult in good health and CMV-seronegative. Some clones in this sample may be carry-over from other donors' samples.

DNA for the CDR3: TGCGCCAGCAGGCCAGGGGGCGGGGATGAAAAACTGTTTTTT. Protein product: CASRPGGGDEKLFF. The J gene is TRBJ1-4, the V gene TRBV5-1; 8 bases are a match to TRBD1. The V and J ends lost 5 bases and 6 bases, in that order; junction bases with no gene match: 6. The CDR3 is 14 amino acids. Germline V lookup: CDR1 SGHRS, CDR2 YFSETQ.